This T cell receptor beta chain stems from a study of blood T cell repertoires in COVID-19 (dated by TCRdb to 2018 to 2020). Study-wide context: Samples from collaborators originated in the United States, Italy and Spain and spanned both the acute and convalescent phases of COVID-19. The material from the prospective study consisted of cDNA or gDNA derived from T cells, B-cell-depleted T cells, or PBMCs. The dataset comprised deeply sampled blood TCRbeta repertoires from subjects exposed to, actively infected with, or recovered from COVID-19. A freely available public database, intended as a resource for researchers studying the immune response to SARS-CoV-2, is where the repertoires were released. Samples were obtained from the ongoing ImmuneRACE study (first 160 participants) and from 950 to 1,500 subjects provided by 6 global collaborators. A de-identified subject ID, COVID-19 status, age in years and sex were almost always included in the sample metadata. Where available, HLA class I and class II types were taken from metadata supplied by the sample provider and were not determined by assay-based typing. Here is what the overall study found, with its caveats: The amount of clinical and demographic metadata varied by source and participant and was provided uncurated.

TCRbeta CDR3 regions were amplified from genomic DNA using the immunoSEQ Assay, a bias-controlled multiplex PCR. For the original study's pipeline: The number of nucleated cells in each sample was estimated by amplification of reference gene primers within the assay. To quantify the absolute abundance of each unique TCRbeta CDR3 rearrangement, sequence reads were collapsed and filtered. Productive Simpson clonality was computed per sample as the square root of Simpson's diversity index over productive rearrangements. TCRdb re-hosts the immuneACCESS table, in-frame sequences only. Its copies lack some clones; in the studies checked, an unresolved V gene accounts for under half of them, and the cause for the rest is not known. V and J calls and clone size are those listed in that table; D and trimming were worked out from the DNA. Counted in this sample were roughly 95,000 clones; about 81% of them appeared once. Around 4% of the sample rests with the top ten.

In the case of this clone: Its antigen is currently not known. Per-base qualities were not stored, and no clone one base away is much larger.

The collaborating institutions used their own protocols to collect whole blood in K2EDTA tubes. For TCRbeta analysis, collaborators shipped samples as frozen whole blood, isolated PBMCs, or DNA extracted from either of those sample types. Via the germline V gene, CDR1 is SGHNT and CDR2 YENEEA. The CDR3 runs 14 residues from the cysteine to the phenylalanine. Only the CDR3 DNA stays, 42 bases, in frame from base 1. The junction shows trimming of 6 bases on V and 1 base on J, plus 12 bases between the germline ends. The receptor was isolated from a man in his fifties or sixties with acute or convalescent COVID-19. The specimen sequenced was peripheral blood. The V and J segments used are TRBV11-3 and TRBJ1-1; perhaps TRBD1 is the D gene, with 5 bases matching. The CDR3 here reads CASSQAQGNTEAFF. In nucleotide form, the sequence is TGTGCCAGCAGTCAGGCCCAGGGGAACACTGAAGCTTTCTTT.